The T cell receptor (beta chain) under discussion was sequenced for a study of identifying expanded T cells in peripheral blood. Study-level findings and limits: Differentially abundant clones: 0.95 to 1.5 between replicates, 16.4 at 2 to 3 weeks, around 20 at four. Variance in clone template counts between roughly two-week samples significantly increased with total template count across all healthy donors.

During the collection period, no donor immune events like infections were recorded. In regard to this clone: Its antigen is not identified.

The germline V gene has CDR1 ENHRY and CDR2 SYGVKD. CDR3 length: 16 amino acids. After removal of 8 bases from V and 7 bases from J, the junction contained 11 bases not matched to a gene. Clones were sequenced by immunoSEQ multiplex PCR, and TCRdb holds only the in-frame ones, with some missing. This sample yields 60,000 to 70,000 clones, of which around 83% are seen a single time; 19% belongs to the top ten. The TCR comes from a person aged 18-70 years in good health. The sample comprised blood. The V and J genes are TRBV10-3 and TRBJ2-1; TRBD2 matches 13 bases. The CDR3 sequence is CAIGRTSGRSGNEQFF. The CDR3 region has the DNA TGTGCCATCGGGCGGACTAGCGGGAGATCGGGTAATGAGCAGTTCTTC.